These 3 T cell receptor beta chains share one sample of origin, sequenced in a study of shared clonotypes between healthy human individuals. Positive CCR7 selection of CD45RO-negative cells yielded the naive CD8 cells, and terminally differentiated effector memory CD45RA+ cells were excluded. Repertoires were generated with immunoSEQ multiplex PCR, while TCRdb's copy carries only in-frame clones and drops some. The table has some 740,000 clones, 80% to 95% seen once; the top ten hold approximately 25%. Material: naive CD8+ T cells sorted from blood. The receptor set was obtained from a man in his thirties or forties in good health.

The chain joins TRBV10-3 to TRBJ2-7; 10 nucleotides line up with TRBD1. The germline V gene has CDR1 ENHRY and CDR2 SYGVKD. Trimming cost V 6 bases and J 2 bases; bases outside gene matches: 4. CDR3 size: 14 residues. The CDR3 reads CAISPGQGTYEQYF. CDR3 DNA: TGTGCCATCAGCCCGGGACAGGGGACCTACGAGCAGTACTTC.

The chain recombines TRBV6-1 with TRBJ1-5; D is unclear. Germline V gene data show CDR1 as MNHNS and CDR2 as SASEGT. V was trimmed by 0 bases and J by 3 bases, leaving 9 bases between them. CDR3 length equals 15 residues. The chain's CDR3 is CASSEARFFNQPQHF. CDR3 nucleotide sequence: TGTGCCAGCAGTGAAGCCAGGTTCTTCAATCAGCCCCAGCATTTT.

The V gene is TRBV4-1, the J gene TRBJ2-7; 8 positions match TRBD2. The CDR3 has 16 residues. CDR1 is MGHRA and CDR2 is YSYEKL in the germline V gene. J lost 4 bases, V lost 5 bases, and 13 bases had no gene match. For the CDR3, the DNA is TGCGCCAGCAGCTCCCCGGGGAGCGGGAGTCGATACGAGCAGTACTTC. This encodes CASSSPGSGSRYEQYF.